This T cell receptor beta chain was sequenced in a study of blood T cell repertoires in COVID-19. Background on the study: In each case, the material was cDNA or gDNA derived from T cells, B-cell-depleted T cells, or PBMCs.

With 2 bases removed from V and 6 bases from J, the gap between germline ends came to 3 bases. This CDR3 has 11 residues. Germline V lookup: CDR1 LGHDT, CDR2 YNNKEL (reference sequence). Original processing notes: Estimation of nucleated cell counts was performed using reference gene primer amplification. Assay used: immunoSEQ multiplex PCR; TCRdb lists only in-frame clones, some missing. That table is the source of V, J and clone size, and D and trimming were worked out from the DNA. The table records about 80,000 clones, just under 85% of them present only once. This sequence joins TRBV3-1 (or the pseudogene TRBV3-2) and TRBJ2-3, with D unresolved. The sequence derives from a man older than 75 with active or convalescent COVID-19. Sequences were obtained from peripheral blood. The CDR3 DNA sequence: TGTGCCAGCAGCCAATCGGATACGCAGTATTTT. Protein sequence: CASSQSDTQYF.